The clone carrying this T cell receptor beta chain has ten or more counts. As yet, its antigen is unknown. This sample is drawn from a study of CD8+CD57+ T cells in acquired aplastic anemia. Profiling that covered TCR beta VDJ and CDR3 relied on genomic DNA as its template. TCRdb reanalysed the reads using MiXCR and keeps one entry per CDR3 protein. Of 400,000 to 600,000 distinct CDR3 sequences listed, 25% to 40% are singletons. Whole-study results and caveats: Simpson's diversity of CD8+ cells was not significantly different in patients compared with controls.

Flow cytometry had shown expanded CD8+CD57+ cells in the patients chosen for sequencing. Sequenced: sorted CD4+, CD8+, or CD8+CD57+ T cells (not recorded which) from PBMCs. The receptor was derived from a human donor with aplastic anemia.

The CDR3: CASSYTTNQPQHF. CDR3 nucleotide sequence: TGTGCCAGCAGTTACACGACTAATCAGCCCCAGCATTTT. The chain links TRBV12-3 or TRBV12-4 to TRBJ1-5; no firm D call. V lost 4 bases to trimming and J lost 4 bases, with 8 bases between them. The CDR3 extends over 13 amino acids.